The next 22 T cell receptor beta chains were all read from a single sample in a study of preoperative IRX-2 immunotherapy in early breast cancer (dated by TCRdb to between 2019 and 2020). Library construction relied on the immunoSEQ multiplex PCR assay. The table comes from immuneACCESS by way of TCRdb, which keeps in-frame sequences with V and J called. Part of the clones is missing from these tables; in studies checked, under half for an unresolved V gene and the rest for unknown reasons. This sample is represented by about 7,700 clones; 80% of them were singletons. About 15% of the sample goes to the ten largest clones. In light of the paper, this sample's treatment or condition label describes: preoperative locoregional IRX-2 cytokine immunotherapy. This sample comprised tumor tissue, obtained after IRX-2 immunotherapy. The origin of the receptors is a human donor with breast cancer.

The V gene is TRBV5-1, the J gene TRBJ1-1, with a possible D match to TRBD1 (6 bases). The CDR3 covers 14 residues. The germline gives CDR1 SGHRS, CDR2 YFSETQ. With 4 bases removed from V and 0 bases from J, the gap between germline ends came to 10 bases. DNA of the CDR3: TGCGCCAGCAGCCTGGGGACATTGAACACTGAAGCTTTCTTT. Translated, it gives CASSLGTLNTEAFF. Together with reference TRBV5-1 and TRBJ1-1, the CDR3 gives the full variable domain: KAGVTQTPRYLIKTRGQQVTLSCSPISGHRSVSWYQQTPGQGLQFLFEYFSETQRNKGNFPGRFSGRQFSNSRSEMNVSTLELGDSALYLCASSLGTLNTEAFFGQGTRLTVV.

This clone turned up a few times. The rearrangement uses TRBV11-3 and TRBJ1-2; 8 bases are a match to TRBD1. The CDR3 is 15 residues long. J gave up 7 bases and V 4 bases, and 11 bases lay outside the gene matches. Germline V gives CDR1 SGHNT, CDR2 YENEEA. This CDR3 is CASSSTPDRGSGYTF. For the CDR3, the DNA is TGTGCCAGCAGCTCAACCCCCGACAGGGGATCTGGCTACACCTTC.

The V call is TRBV6-8, the J call TRBJ1-6; D remains ambiguous. CDR1 is MNHGY, CDR2 SAAAGT, per germline. The CDR3 consists of 17 residues. The V gene lost 5 bases and the J gene lost 2 bases, with 16 bases spanning the gap. CDR3 DNA sequence: TGTGCCAGCAGTGATACGGTCGCCAGTGCCTATAATTCACCCCTCCACTTT. The encoded protein is CASSDTVASAYNSPLHF.

The sample holds a few counts of this clone. The chain recombines TRBV15 with TRBJ1-3; D remains ambiguous. Germline-derived CDR1 and CDR2 are LNHNV and YYDKDF (reference sequence). The V gene lost 4 bases and the J gene lost 0 bases, with 10 bases spanning the gap. The CDR3 runs 15 residues. CDR3 coding DNA: TGTGCCACCAGCAAAGGTCGAAGCTCTGGAAACACCATATATTTT. The encoded protein is CATSKGRSSGNTIYF.

This CDR3 is CASSEYGPLGETQYF. In DNA, the CDR3 is TGTGCCAGCAGTGAGTACGGACCCTTGGGAGAGACCCAGTACTTC. The chain links TRBV6-8 to TRBJ2-5, with D hard to call. Germline CDR1 and CDR2: MNHGY and SAAAGT. This CDR3 comprises 15 residues. V lost 5 bases and J 4 bases, leaving 17 bases between the germline ends.

DNA of the CDR3: TGTGCCAGCAGCCCGCGGGGATCATTCAATGAGCAGTTCTTC. Translated: CASSPRGSFNEQFF. The chain uses TRBV11-3 and TRBJ2-1; D is perhaps TRBD2 (6 bases). V gave up 5 bases and J gave up 6 bases, with 14 bases separating them. The CDR3 runs to 14 residues. The germline V gene has CDR1 SGHNT and CDR2 YENEEA.

V gene TRBV28 combines with J gene TRBJ2-3, with 7 bases identical to TRBD2. The trim removed 5 bases at V and 2 bases at J, leaving 7 bases unmatched. This CDR3 is built from 15 residues. The germline V gene encodes CDR1 MDHEN and CDR2 SYDVKM. CDR3 amino acids: CASSVRGTTTDTQYF. Here the CDR3 DNA reads TGTGCCAGCAGTGTGCGGGGGACTACCACAGATACGCAGTATTTT.

V and J are TRBV11-3 and TRBJ2-3, with D possibly matching TRBD1 (6 bases). The CDR3 totals 15 residues. V dropped 2 bases and J dropped 2 bases, with 11 bases sitting between them. Looked up from germline, CDR1 is SGHNT and CDR2 is YENEEA. The CDR3 sequence: CASSLTGLSTDTQYF. The CDR3 region has the DNA TGTGCCAGCAGCTTAACAGGGCTATCCACAGATACGCAGTATTTT.

The chain combines TRBV2 with TRBJ2-5; 7 bases match TRBD1. The germline gives CDR1 SNHLY, CDR2 FYNNEI. J gave up 3 bases and V 6 bases, and 1 base lay outside the gene matches. The CDR3 runs to 12 residues. In DNA form, the CDR3 reads TGTGCCAGCAGCCAGGGGGAAGAGACCCAGTACTTC. Translation gives CASSQGEETQYF.

The chain is built from TRBV6-8 and TRBJ1-2; perhaps TRBD1 as D (6 bases). CDR3 length equals 12 residues. V dropped 6 bases and J dropped 6 bases, with 11 bases sitting between them. CDR1 and CDR2 (germline): MNHGY, SAAAGT. CDR3 nucleotides: TGTGCCAGCAGAGAGACAGGTCATGGCTACACCTTC. It specifies CASRETGHGYTF.

This clone was seen only once. This chain links TRBV11-3 with TRBJ2-7, with 8 bases lining up with TRBD2. This CDR3 region has 15 residues. V was pared by 7 bases and J by 0 bases, with 8 bases of the junction left unmatched. From germline, CDR1 is SGHNT and CDR2 YENEEA. In nucleotides, the CDR3 is TGTGCCAGCACCCTCGGGCTAGCGGGCTCCTACGAGCAGTACTTC. This gives the protein CASTLGLAGSYEQYF.

This clone is a singleton in its sample. CDR3 sequence: CASSRDGLNTGELFF. In DNA form, the CDR3 reads TGTGCCAGCAGCCGGGACGGACTAAACACCGGGGAGCTGTTTTTT. This chain uses TRBV7-1 with TRBJ2-2, with D possibly matching TRBD2 (6 bases). TRBV7-1 falls under the ORF class, with uncertain function. V was cut by 5 bases and J by 2 bases, with 12 bases left in between. CDR3 length equals 15 residues.

This clone was seen a single time. This chain connects TRBV28 to TRBJ1-5, with D perhaps matching TRBD1 (6 bases). The germline V gene encodes CDR1 MDHEN and CDR2 SYDVKM. This CDR3 has 16 amino acids. The V gene lost 7 bases and the J gene lost 0 bases, with 16 bases spanning the gap. The CDR3 here is CASNAPGHNSNQPQHF. The CDR3 DNA is TGTGCCAGCAATGCGCCGGGACACAATAGCAATCAGCCCCAGCATTTT.

The V call is TRBV19, the J call TRBJ2-7; D remains unclear. V was clipped by 3 bases and J by 4 bases, with 7 bases between them. Germline V gives CDR1 LNHDA, CDR2 SQIVND (reference sequence). The CDR3 length is 12 residues. This CDR3 reads CASSISGYEQYF. In DNA form, the CDR3 reads TGTGCCAGTAGTATTAGTGGGTACGAGCAGTACTTC.

This chain uses TRBV6-8 with TRBJ1-3, with a weak D call TRBD1 (6 bases). The length of the CDR3 is 15 residues. From germline, CDR1 is MNHGY and CDR2 SAAAGT. The ends were cut back, 6 bases at V and 1 base at J, with 13 bases in the middle. CDR3 protein: CASSPDRTSGNTIYF. CDR3 DNA: TGTGCCAGCAGCCCAGACAGGACGTCTGGAAACACCATATATTTT.

The rearrangement uses TRBV28 and TRBJ2-1; D remains unclear. V was shortened by 6 bases and J by 9 bases, with 12 bases between the two germline ends. Germline CDR1 and CDR2: MDHEN and SYDVKM. CDR3 length equals 12 residues. The CDR3 bases are TGTGCCAGCAGGCTCAGGCGGCGTGAGCAGTTCTTC. It translates to CASRLRRREQFF.

This chain uses TRBV1 with TRBJ1-1. TRBV1 is reported as a pseudogene. The CDR3 has 14 amino acids. As DNA, the CDR3 is TGCGCCAGCAGCCAAGTTTTGGTGAACACTGAAGCTTTCTTT. As protein: CASSQVLVNTEAFF.

The rearrangement uses TRBV28 and TRBJ2-2, with 7 bases identical to TRBD1. This CDR3 is built from 15 residues. Losses at the gene ends were 7 bases for V and 0 bases for J; bases not matched to a gene: 5. Germline CDR1 and CDR2: MDHEN and SYDVKM. For the CDR3, the DNA is TGTGCCAGCAAAGGGGGCAGTGCGAACACCGGGGAGCTGTTTTTT. Protein product: CASKGGSANTGELFF.

This sequence joins TRBV23-1 and TRBJ2-3; no reliable D call. TRBV23-1 is known as an ORF, though its function is uncertain. The CDR3 consists of 13 residues. V was trimmed by 6 bases and J by 4 bases, leaving 11 bases between them. The CDR3 reads CASSLAPSDTQYF. In DNA form, the CDR3 reads TGCGCCAGCAGCTTAGCCCCTTCAGATACGCAGTATTTT.

V and J are TRBV18 and TRBJ1-2, with D tentatively TRBD1 (6 bases). CDR1 and CDR2 from the germline V gene are KGHSH and LQKENI. V was pared by 3 bases and J by 3 bases, with 14 bases between. The CDR3 spans 15 residues. DNA for the CDR3: TGTGCCAGCTCACCCGACTCCGGGACATACTATGGCTACACCTTC. It is translated as CASSPDSGTYYGYTF.

This clone came up a few times. The CDR3 spells CASSSGNSGANVLTF. The CDR3, as DNA: TGTGCCAGCAGCTCCGGAAACTCTGGGGCCAACGTCCTGACTTTC. The V and J genes are TRBV6-8 and TRBJ2-6; D not certain. The CDR3 covers 15 residues. Trimming pared 6 bases from V and 0 bases from J, leaving 9 bases between. Germline V gene data show CDR1 as MNHGY and CDR2 as SAAAGT.

The V gene is TRBV30, the J gene TRBJ1-5; possible D gene TRBD1, 5 bases. Germline V CDR1 and CDR2: GTSNPN, SVGIG (reference sequence). The V and J ends lost 2 bases and 2 bases respectively, with 10 bases between them. The CDR3 is made up of 14 amino acids. The CDR3 sequence: CAWSTGGGNQPQHF. In nucleotides, the CDR3 is TGTGCCTGGAGTACTGGGGGGGGCAATCAGCCCCAGCATTTT.